This T cell receptor beta chain derives from a study of blood T cell repertoires in COVID-19. Overall study: Acute and convalescent COVID-19 specimens originated in the United States, Italy and Spain. PBMCs, B-cell-depleted T cells, or T cells were the source of the cDNA or gDNA that made up the material.

The protocol was immunoSEQ multiplex PCR, while the TCRdb copy is restricted to in-frame clones and leaves out a portion. The table shows around 400,000 clones, with approximately 90% occurring only once. The CDR3 length is 14 residues. CDR1 is SGHAT and CDR2 is FQNNGV in the germline V gene. V was clipped by 1 base and J by 7 bases, with 11 bases between them. Sequencing input: PBMCs or T cells enriched from blood (not recorded which). The TCR was taken from a middle-aged woman who had been exposed to COVID-19. The V and J genes are TRBV11-2 and TRBJ2-1, with D maybe TRBD2 (6 bases). The CDR3 nucleotides read TGTGCCAGCAGCTTAGGGATCCTAGCGAATGAGCAGTTCTTC. Residues: CASSLGILANEQFF.